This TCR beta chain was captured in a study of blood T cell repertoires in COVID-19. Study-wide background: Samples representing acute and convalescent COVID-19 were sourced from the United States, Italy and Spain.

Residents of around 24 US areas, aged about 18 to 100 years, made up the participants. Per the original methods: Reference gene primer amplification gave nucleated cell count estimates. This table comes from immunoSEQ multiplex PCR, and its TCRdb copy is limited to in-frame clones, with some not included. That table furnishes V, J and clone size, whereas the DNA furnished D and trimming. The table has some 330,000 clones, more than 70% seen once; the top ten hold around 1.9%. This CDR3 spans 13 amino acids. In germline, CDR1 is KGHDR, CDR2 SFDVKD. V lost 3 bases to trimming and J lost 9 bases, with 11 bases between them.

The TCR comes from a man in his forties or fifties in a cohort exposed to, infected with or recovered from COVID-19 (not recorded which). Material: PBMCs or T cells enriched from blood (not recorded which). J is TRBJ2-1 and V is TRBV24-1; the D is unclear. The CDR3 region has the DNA TGTGCCACCAGTGATCCTTGGAGAAGTGAGCAGTTCTTC. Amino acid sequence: CATSDPWRSEQFF.